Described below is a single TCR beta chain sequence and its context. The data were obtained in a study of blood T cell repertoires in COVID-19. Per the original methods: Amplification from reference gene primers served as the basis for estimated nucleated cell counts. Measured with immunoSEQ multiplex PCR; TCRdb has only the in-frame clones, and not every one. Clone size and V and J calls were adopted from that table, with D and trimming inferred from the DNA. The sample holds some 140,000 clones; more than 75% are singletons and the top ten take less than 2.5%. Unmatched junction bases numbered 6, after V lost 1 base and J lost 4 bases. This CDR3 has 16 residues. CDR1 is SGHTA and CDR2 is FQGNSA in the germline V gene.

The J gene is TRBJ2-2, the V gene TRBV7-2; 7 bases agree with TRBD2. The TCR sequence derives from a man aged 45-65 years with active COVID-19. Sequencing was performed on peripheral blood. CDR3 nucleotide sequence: TGTGCCAGCAGCTTAGTGCCAGCGGGGATCACCGGGGAGCTGTTTTTT. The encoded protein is CASSLVPAGITGELFF.